The 26 T cell receptor beta chains given below trace back to one sample, sequenced in a study of CD8 T cells in ankylosing spondylitis. TCRdb re-called the 5' RACE reads through MiXCR, storing one row per CDR3 protein. Seen here are about 140,000 distinct CDR3 sequences, approximately 9.2% observed once, and the top ten hold more than 7%. The specimen sequenced was synovial fluid, either unsorted or a sorted T cell fraction (not recorded which). The receptors derive from a male donor with ankylosing spondylitis.

This clonotype has a count of ten or more. The J gene is TRBJ1-1, the V gene TRBV28; TRBD1 matches 8 bases. Losses at the gene ends were 5 bases for V and 11 bases for J; bases not matched to a gene: 10. Germline CDR1 and CDR2: MDHEN and SYDVKM. The CDR3 runs 13 residues. The CDR3 DNA follows: TGTGCCAGCAGTCTAAGGCAGGGGGCGGAGGCTTTCTTT. It translates to CASSLRQGAEAFF.

This clonotype was counted only a few times. The V call is TRBV27, the J call TRBJ2-1, with D possibly TRBD1 on 6 matching bases. This CDR3 has 15 amino acids. V was trimmed by 5 bases and J by 4 bases, leaving 15 bases between them. Germline loops: CDR1 MNHEY, CDR2 SMNVEV (reference sequence). CDR3 sequence (DNA): TGTGCCAGCAGTGAGGGCCGGGACAAATACAATGAGCAGTTCTTC. As protein: CASSEGRDKYNEQFF.

This clonotype was found many times. The chain links TRBV7-9 to TRBJ1-1; D gene uncertain. Trimming removed 4 bases at V and 2 bases at J, with 14 bases between. CDR1 SEHNR and CDR2 FQNEAQ come from the germline V gene (reference sequence). This CDR3 spans 15 amino acids. DNA for the CDR3: TGTGCCAGCAGCTCACCCCACCACGGAAACACTGAAGCTTTCTTT. Translating it yields CASSSPHHGNTEAFF.

This clonotype was recorded at least ten times. V gene TRBV9 combines with J gene TRBJ1-1, with D unclear. Trimming removed 4 bases at V and 0 bases at J, with 13 bases between. The CDR3 has 15 residues. Germline V gives CDR1 SGDLS, CDR2 YYNGEE. This chain's CDR3 is CASSHRPGLNTEAFF. The CDR3 DNA sequence: TGTGCCAGCAGCCACCGACCGGGCCTGAACACTGAAGCTTTCTTT.

This clonotype was picked up many times. The chain joins TRBV28 to TRBJ1-5; 12 positions match TRBD1. The CDR3 loop spans 19 amino acids. Germline values: CDR1 MDHEN, CDR2 SYDVKM. Trimming cost V 5 bases and J 3 bases; bases outside gene matches: 14. CDR3 amino acids: CASSTRDRGLLRFNQPQHF. The CDR3 DNA sequence: TGTGCCAGCAGTACTAGGGACAGGGGGCTATTACGTTTCAATCAGCCCCAGCATTTT.

This clonotype has a handful of counts. The chain is built from TRBV5-4 and TRBJ2-1; D is undetermined. From germline, CDR1 is SGHNT and CDR2 YYREEE (reference sequence). V lost 0 bases to trimming and J lost 9 bases, with 10 bases between them. This CDR3 comprises 13 residues. The CDR3 here is CASSLGLLGEQFF. The CDR3 DNA reads as TGTGCCAGCAGCTTGGGGCTGCTCGGTGAGCAGTTCTTC. The entire variable domain, with the rest obtained from reference TRBV5-4 and TRBJ2-1, is as follows: ETGVTQSPTHLIKTRGQQVTLRCSSQSGHNTVSWYQQALGQGPQFIFQYYREEENGRGNFPPRFSGLQFPNYSSELNVNALELDDSALYLCASSLGLLGEQFFGPGTRLTVL.

This clonotype has ten or more counts. The chain links TRBV12-3 or TRBV12-4 to TRBJ2-1; 8 nucleotides agree with TRBD2. The CDR3 consists of 15 residues. Losses at the gene ends were 5 bases for V and 4 bases for J; bases not matched to a gene: 7. CDR3 sequence (DNA): TGTGCCAGCAGTCAGAGCGGGAGAATTTACAATGAGCAGTTCTTC. Protein sequence: CASSQSGRIYNEQFF.

This clonotype was seen more than once but under ten times. The rearrangement links TRBV20-1 to TRBJ1-5, with D perhaps TRBD1 (5 bases). CDR1 is DFQATT and CDR2 is SNEGSKA in the germline V gene (reference sequence). The CDR3 sequence is 15 residues long. Trimming removed 3 bases from V and 0 bases from J, with 12 bases in between. Written as DNA, the CDR3 is TGCAGTGCTAGTGGGGACGGCCTTAGCAATCAGCCCCAGCATTTT. Amino acids: CSASGDGLSNQPQHF.

This clonotype came up many times. J is TRBJ1-2 and V is TRBV5-6; D is undetermined. Germline CDR1 and CDR2: SGHDT and YYEEEE. The CDR3 extends over 14 amino acids. Trimming pared 4 bases from V and 4 bases from J, leaving 14 bases between. CDR3 sequence reads: CASSPKLKTYGYTF. In DNA form, the CDR3 reads TGTGCCAGCAGCCCTAAACTGAAAACCTATGGCTACACCTTC. Full variable domain (rest looked up from reference TRBV5-6 and TRBJ1-2): DAGVTQSPTHLIKTRGQQVTLRCSPKSGHDTVSWYQQALGQGPQFIFQYYEEEERQRGNFPDRFSGHQFPNYSSELNVNALLLGDSALYLCASSPKLKTYGYTFGSGTRLTVV.

The chain couples TRBV6-5 to TRBJ1-5; D is unresolved. Germline V gene data show CDR1 as MNHEY and CDR2 as SVGAGI. The CDR3 sequence is 15 residues long. V lost 0 bases, J lost 7 bases, and 13 bases lay in between. This CDR3 is CASSYSRQEGQPQHF. CDR3 coding DNA: TGTGCCAGCAGTTACTCACGGCAGGAGGGCCAGCCCCAGCATTTT.

This clonotype has only a few counts. The rearrangement links TRBV10-3 to TRBJ1-2; D is unresolved. The germline V and J ends were trimmed by 1 base and 8 bases, with 11 bases remaining between them. The germline V gene encodes CDR1 ENHRY and CDR2 SYGVKD. CDR3 length: 13 amino acids. This chain's CDR3 is CAISEFGEGGYTF. For the CDR3, the DNA is TGTGCCATCAGTGAGTTCGGGGAGGGAGGCTACACCTTC.

There are many counts of this clonotype. The chain carries TRBV5-1 and TRBJ2-7; 8 bases agree with TRBD1. CDR1 and CDR2 (germline): SGHRS, YFSETQ. Trimming cost V 4 bases and J 2 bases; bases outside gene matches: 8. This CDR3 has 15 amino acids. The CDR3 DNA is TGCGCCAGCAGCCCCACAGGGGGTCCCCCCTACGAGCAGTACTTC. Translation gives CASSPTGGPPYEQYF.

This clonotype was seen only a few times. The J gene is TRBJ1-6, the V gene TRBV7-9; TRBD1 agrees at 8 bases. V trimming: 8 bases; J trimming: 7 bases; junction bases outside the gene matches: 7. The length of the CDR3 is 14 residues. CDR1 and CDR2 from the germline V gene are SEHNR and FQNEAQ (reference sequence). This chain's CDR3 is CASASGQGNSPLHF. The CDR3 coding sequence is TGTGCCAGCGCCTCCGGACAGGGAAATTCACCCCTCCACTTT.

This clonotype was seen many times. The gene calls are TRBV10-3 and TRBJ1-3; D not certain. Trimming stripped 3 bases from V and 0 bases from J, with 9 bases between. This CDR3 is built from 15 residues. Germline V CDR1 and CDR2: ENHRY, SYGVKD. The CDR3 coding sequence is TGTGCCATCAGTGACAGCCTCCTCTCTGGAAACACCATATATTTT. As protein: CAISDSLLSGNTIYF.

This chain joins TRBV20-1 and TRBJ2-1, with D tentatively TRBD2 (6 bases). The germline V and J ends were trimmed by 5 bases and 0 bases, with 11 bases remaining between them. This CDR3 has 14 residues. Germline V lookup: CDR1 DFQATT, CDR2 SNEGSKA (reference sequence). The chain's CDR3 is CSAGPGDSYNEQFF. The CDR3 nucleotides are TGCAGTGCTGGACCGGGGGACTCCTACAATGAGCAGTTCTTC.

This chain links TRBV15 with TRBJ2-7; the D is unclear. CDR3 size: 13 residues. Trimming pared 0 bases from V and 3 bases from J, leaving 6 bases between. Germline CDR1 and CDR2: LNHNV and YYDKDF (reference sequence). The CDR3 DNA reads as TGTGCCACCAGCAGAGATAACAGCTACGAGCAGTACTTC. Encoded protein: CATSRDNSYEQYF.

This clonotype showed up many times. The chain employs TRBV7-2 and TRBJ1-5; TRBD1 is a possible D gene (5 bases). This CDR3 is built from 13 residues. CDR1 is SGHTA and CDR2 is FQGNSA in the germline V gene. The V end was cut by 1 base, the J end by 7 bases, with 8 bases between. The CDR3 region is CASSLVGGQPQHF. DNA for the CDR3: TGTGCCAGCAGCTTAGTCGGGGGACAGCCCCAGCATTTT.

A few counts support this clonotype. The J gene is TRBJ1-2, the V gene TRBV5-4; TRBD1 might be the D (5 bases). The V and J ends lost 4 bases and 8 bases respectively, with 18 bases between them. This CDR3 spans 14 amino acids. The V gene's germline CDR1 is SGHNT and CDR2 YYREEE (reference sequence). CDR3 nucleotide sequence: TGTGCCAGCAGCCTGCCGGGCCTGACAGCAGGCTACACCTTC. Translated, it gives CASSLPGLTAGYTF. The full variable domain, rest sourced from reference TRBV5-4 and TRBJ1-2, is ETGVTQSPTHLIKTRGQQVTLRCSSQSGHNTVSWYQQALGQGPQFIFQYYREEENGRGNFPPRFSGLQFPNYSSELNVNALELDDSALYLCASSLPGLTAGYTFGSGTRLTVV.

The chain carries TRBV20-1 and TRBJ2-3, with D unclear. V was clipped by 5 bases and J by 6 bases, with 9 bases between them. The CDR3 consists of 11 residues. Germline CDR1 and CDR2: DFQATT and SNEGSKA (reference sequence). This chain's CDR3 is CSAQKADTQYF. CDR3 coding DNA: TGCAGTGCTCAGAAGGCGGATACGCAGTATTTT.

The V and J genes are TRBV18 and TRBJ2-3, with 8 bases that match TRBD2. The germline CDR1 and CDR2 sequences are KGHSH and LQKENI. The CDR3 runs 17 residues. After removal of 1 base from V and 1 base from J, the junction contained 7 bases not matched to a gene. CDR3: CASSPLKEAGGTDTQYF. DNA for the CDR3: TGTGCCAGCTCACCACTCAAAGAAGCGGGAGGCACAGATACGCAGTATTTT.

This clonotype was observed at least ten times. The chain carries TRBV7-2 and TRBJ2-3; D is perhaps TRBD2 (6 bases). V lost 5 bases and J lost 0, with 15 bases in between. CDR1 SGHTA and CDR2 FQGNSA come from the germline V gene. The CDR3 has 16 residues. The CDR3 coding sequence is TGTGCCAGCAGCGCACCGGGACTCCTTAGCACAGATACGCAGTATTTT. It encodes CASSAPGLLSTDTQYF.

This clonotype was observed at least ten times. The chain is built from TRBV2 and TRBJ2-5; TRBD2 matches at 13 bases. The germline V gene has CDR1 SNHLY and CDR2 FYNNEI. V lost 6 bases and J lost 10; bases outside the gene matches: 2. The CDR3 length is 12 residues. CDR3: CASSRTSGGQYF. For the CDR3, the DNA is TGTGCCAGCAGCCGGACTAGCGGGGGCCAGTACTTC.

This clonotype was detected ten times or more. V and J are TRBV3-1 and TRBJ1-6, with TRBD1 matching over 7 bases. This CDR3 spans 14 amino acids. The J segment lost 13 bases and the V segment lost 1 base, leaving 7 bases of the junction unmatched. Germline loops: CDR1 LGHDT, CDR2 YNNKEL (reference sequence). The CDR3 coding sequence is TGTGCCAGCAGCCAAGCCGAACAGGGGCTTCCCCTCCACTTT. It is translated as CASSQAEQGLPLHF.

This clonotype was picked up many times. The chain is built from TRBV28 and TRBJ2-1; 9 bases map to TRBD2. Germline CDR1 reads MDHEN; CDR2 reads SYDVKM. This CDR3 has 15 amino acids. The J segment lost 7 bases and the V segment lost 5 bases, leaving 9 bases of the junction unmatched. This CDR3 is CASSPVSGGGNEQFF. CDR3 nucleotides: TGTGCCAGCAGTCCCGTTAGCGGGGGTGGGAATGAGCAGTTCTTC.

This clonotype was observed at least ten times. The V gene is TRBV11-1, the J gene TRBJ2-1; 9 positions match TRBD2. V shed 8 bases and J 4 bases; nucleotides not matched to a gene: 9. Germline assignment: CDR1 SGHAT and CDR2 FQDESV (reference sequence). The CDR3 extends over 15 amino acids. CDR3 DNA sequence: TGTGCCAGCGGCCTTCGTACTAGCGGGTACAATGAGCAGTTCTTC. Its protein is CASGLRTSGYNEQFF.

This clonotype was detected ten times or more. This rearrangement joins TRBV3-1 to TRBJ2-1; D gene ambiguous. Trimming pared 7 bases from V and 4 bases from J, leaving 5 bases between. Germline V gene lookup returns CDR1 LGHDT and CDR2 YNNKEL (reference sequence). This CDR3 has 11 amino acids. This CDR3 is CASMSYNEQFF. The CDR3 bases are TGTGCCAGCATGAGTTACAATGAGCAGTTCTTC.